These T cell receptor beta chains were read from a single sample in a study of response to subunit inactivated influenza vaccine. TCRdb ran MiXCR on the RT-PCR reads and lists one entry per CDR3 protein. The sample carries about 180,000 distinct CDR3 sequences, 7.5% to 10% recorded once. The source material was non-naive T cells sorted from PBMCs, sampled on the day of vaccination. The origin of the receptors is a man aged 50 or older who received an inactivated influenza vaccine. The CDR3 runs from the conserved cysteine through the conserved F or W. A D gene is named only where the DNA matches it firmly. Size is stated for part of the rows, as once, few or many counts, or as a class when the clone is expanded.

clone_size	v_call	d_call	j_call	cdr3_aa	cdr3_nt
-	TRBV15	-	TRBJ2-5	CATSSPGLQETQYF	TGTGCCACCAGCAGCCCCGGGCTACAAGAGACCCAGTACTTC
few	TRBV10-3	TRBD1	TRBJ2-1	CAISESQQGTGNEQFF	TGTGCCATCAGTGAGTCGCAACAGGGGACGGGAAATGAGCAGTTCTTC
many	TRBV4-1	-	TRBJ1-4	CASSRNGQTNEKLFF	TGCGCCAGCAGCCGGAATGGACAGACAAATGAAAAACTGTTTTTT
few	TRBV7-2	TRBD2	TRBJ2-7	CASSYGLAFEQYF	TGTGCCAGCAGCTACGGACTAGCTTTCGAGCAGTACTTC
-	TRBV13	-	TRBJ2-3	CASSLGFAGHTQYF	TGTGCCAGCAGCTTAGGCTTCGCGGGCCATACGCAGTATTTT
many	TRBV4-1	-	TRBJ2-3	CASTQRGRTDTQYF	TGCGCCAGCACCCAACGGGGCCGCACAGATACGCAGTATTTT
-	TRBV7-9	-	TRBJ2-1	CASSSFYNEQFF	TGTGCCAGCAGCTCTTTCTACAATGAGCAGTTCTTC
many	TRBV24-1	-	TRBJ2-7	CATSDLGGGEYEQYF	TGTGCCACCAGTGATTTAGGAGGAGGGGAATACGAGCAGTACTTC
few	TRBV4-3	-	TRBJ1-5	CASSQDLAGRGQPQHF	TGCGCCAGCAGCCAAGACCTGGCAGGGCGAGGTCAGCCCCAGCATTTT
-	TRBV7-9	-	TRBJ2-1	CASSLAHLGQFF	TGTGCCAGCAGCTTAGCCCACCTCGGGCAGTTCTTC
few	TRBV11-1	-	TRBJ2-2	CASSLVQGPHTGELFF	TGTGCCAGCAGCTTAGTGCAGGGGCCACACACCGGGGAGCTGTTTTTT
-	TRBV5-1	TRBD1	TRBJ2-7	CASSLGDSGTGGKYF	TGCGCCAGCAGCTTGGGGGATTCCGGGACAGGGGGCAAGTACTTC
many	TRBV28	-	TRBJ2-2	CASTFYRVAGELFF	TGTGCCAGCACTTTTTACAGGGTTGCCGGGGAGCTGTTTTTT
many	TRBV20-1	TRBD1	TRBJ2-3	CSLGGWQDTQYF	TGCAGTCTAGGGGGCTGGCAAGATACGCAGTATTTT
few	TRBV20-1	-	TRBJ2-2	CSAIDTYTGELFF	TGCAGTGCTATTGACACATACACCGGGGAGCTGTTTTTT
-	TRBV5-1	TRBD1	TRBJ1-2	CASSLVGQDHYGYTF	TGCGCCAGCAGCTTGGTGGGACAGGACCACTATGGCTACACCTTC
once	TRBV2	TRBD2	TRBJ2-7	CASRGLATYEQYF	TGTGCCAGCCGGGGACTAGCGACCTACGAGCAGTACTTC
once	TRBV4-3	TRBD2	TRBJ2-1	CASSQRAGGVVEQFF	TGCGCCAGCAGCCAGCGAGCGGGGGGCGTCGTTGAGCAGTTCTTC
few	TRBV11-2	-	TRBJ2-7	CASSLGGEYEQYF	TGTGCCAGCAGCTTAGGGGGAGAATACGAGCAGTACTTC
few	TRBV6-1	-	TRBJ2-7	CASTGQSYEQYF	TGTGCCAGCACCGGACAGTCCTACGAGCAGTACTTC
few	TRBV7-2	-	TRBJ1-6	CASSFGVGGAQSPLHF	TGTGCCAGCAGCTTCGGTGTCGGGGGCGCCCAGTCACCCCTCCACTTT
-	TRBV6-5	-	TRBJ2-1	CASSYPRVQLLGRNEQFF	TGTGCCAGCAGTTACCCCAGGGTTCAACTGCTCGGACGCAATGAGCAGTTCTTC
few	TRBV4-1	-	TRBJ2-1	CASSRTVGFRGASNEQFF	TGCGCCAGCAGCCGAACGGTGGGCTTCCGAGGGGCGTCCAATGAGCAGTTCTTC
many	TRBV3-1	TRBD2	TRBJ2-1	CASSQPGTSGRVDSYNEQFF	TGTGCCAGCAGCCAACCTGGGACTAGCGGGAGGGTCGATTCATACAATGAGCAGTTCTTC
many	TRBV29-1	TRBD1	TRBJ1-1	CSVEVRQGNTEAFF	TGCAGCGTTGAAGTACGACAGGGAAACACTGAAGCTTTCTTT
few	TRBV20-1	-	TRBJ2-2	CSAPGRLNTGELFF	TGCAGTGCACCAGGGCGGTTGAACACCGGGGAGCTGTTTTTT